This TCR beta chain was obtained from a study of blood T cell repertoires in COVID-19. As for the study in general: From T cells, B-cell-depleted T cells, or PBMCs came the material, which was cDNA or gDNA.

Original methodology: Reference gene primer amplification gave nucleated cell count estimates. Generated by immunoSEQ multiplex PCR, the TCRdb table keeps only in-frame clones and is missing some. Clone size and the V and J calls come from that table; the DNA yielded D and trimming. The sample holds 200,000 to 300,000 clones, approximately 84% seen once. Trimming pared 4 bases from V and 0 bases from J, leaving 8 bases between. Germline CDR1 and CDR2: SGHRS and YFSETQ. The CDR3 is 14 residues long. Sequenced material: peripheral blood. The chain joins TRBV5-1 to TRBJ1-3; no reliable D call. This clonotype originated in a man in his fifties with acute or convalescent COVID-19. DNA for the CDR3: TGCGCCAGCAGCGTCGGGAGCTCTGGAAACACCATATATTTT. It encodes CASSVGSSGNTIYF.